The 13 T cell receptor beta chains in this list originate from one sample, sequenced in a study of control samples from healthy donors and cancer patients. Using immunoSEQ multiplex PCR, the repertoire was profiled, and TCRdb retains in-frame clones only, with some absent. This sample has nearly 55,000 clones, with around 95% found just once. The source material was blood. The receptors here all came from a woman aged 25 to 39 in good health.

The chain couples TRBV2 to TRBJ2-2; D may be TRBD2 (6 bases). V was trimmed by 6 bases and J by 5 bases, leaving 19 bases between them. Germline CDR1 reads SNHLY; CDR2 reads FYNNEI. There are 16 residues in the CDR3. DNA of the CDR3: TGTGCCAGCAGGGGCGGTGGGGGGTGGGTGACCGGGGAGCTGTTTTTT. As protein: CASRGGGGWVTGELFF.

CDR3 DNA sequence: TGCGCCAGCAGCTTGGCCCTGGGTCAGGGGAACACTGAAGCTTTCTTT. This gives the protein CASSLALGQGNTEAFF. This rearrangement joins TRBV5-1 to TRBJ1-1; the D gene is possibly TRBD1 (5 bases). V dropped 0 bases and J dropped 1 base, with 13 bases sitting between them. This CDR3 is built from 16 residues. Germline V gene lookup returns CDR1 SGHRS and CDR2 YFSETQ.

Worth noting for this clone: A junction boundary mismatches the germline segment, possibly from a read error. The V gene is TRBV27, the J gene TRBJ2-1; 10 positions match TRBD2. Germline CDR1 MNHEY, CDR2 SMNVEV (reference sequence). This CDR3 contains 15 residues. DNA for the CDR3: TGTGCCACCAGTGCTGGGGCGCTAGCGGGAGATGAGCAGTTCTTC. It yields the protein CATSAGALAGDEQFF.

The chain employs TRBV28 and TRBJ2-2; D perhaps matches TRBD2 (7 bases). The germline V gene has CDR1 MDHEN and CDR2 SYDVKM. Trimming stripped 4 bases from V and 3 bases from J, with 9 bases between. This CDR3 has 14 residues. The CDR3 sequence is CASSSGGHTGELFF. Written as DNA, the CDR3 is TGTGCCAGCAGTTCCGGGGGGCACACCGGGGAGCTGTTTTTT.

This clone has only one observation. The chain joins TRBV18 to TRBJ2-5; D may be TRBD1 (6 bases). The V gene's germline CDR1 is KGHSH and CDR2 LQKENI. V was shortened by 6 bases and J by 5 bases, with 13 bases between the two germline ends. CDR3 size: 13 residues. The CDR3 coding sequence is TGTGCCAGCTCCCGGGACATAGGGGAGACCCAGTACTTC. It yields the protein CASSRDIGETQYF. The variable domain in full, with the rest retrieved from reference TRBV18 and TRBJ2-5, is NAGVMQNPRHLVRRRGQEARLRCSPMKGHSHVYWYRQLPEEGLKFMVYLQKENIIDESGMPKERFSAEFPKEGPSILRIQQVVRGDSAAYFCASSRDIGETQYFGPGTRLLVL.

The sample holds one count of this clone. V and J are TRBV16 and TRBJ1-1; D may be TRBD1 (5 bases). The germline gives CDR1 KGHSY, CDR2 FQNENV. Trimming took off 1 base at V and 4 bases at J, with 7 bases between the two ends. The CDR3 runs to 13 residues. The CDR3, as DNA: TGTGCCAGCAGCCAATGGGGGGGCACTGAAGCTTTCTTT. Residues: CASSQWGGTEAFF.

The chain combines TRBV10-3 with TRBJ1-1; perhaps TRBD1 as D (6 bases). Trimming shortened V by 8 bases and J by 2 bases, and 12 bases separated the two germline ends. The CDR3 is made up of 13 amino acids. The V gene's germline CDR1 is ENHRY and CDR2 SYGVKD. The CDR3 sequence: CAIRGGLNTEAFF. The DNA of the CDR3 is TGTGCCATCCGGGGGGGGCTCAACACTGAAGCTTTCTTT.

The CDR3 loop reads CASSQWVEWGAGEQFF. CDR3 DNA sequence: TGTGCCAGCAGCCAATGGGTAGAATGGGGGGCTGGTGAGCAGTTCTTC. The rearrangement joins TRBV14 to TRBJ2-1; the D gene could be TRBD1 or TRBD2 (6 bases each). This CDR3 has 16 residues. The V gene's germline CDR1 is SGHDN and CDR2 FVKESK. The ends were cut back, 2 bases at V and 9 bases at J, with 20 bases in the middle. Combining the CDR3 with reference TRBV14 and TRBJ2-1 gives the whole variable domain EAGVTQFPSHSVIEKGQTVTLRCDPISGHDNLYWYRRVMGKEIKFLLHFVKESKQDESGMPNNRFLAERTGGTYSTLKVQPAELEDSGVYFCASSQWVEWGAGEQFFGPGTRLTVL.

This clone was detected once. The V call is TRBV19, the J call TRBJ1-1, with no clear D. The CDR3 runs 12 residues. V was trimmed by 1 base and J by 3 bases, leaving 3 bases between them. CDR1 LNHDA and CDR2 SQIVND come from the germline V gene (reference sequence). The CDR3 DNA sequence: TGTGCCAGTAGTATAGGGTACACTGAAGCTTTCTTT. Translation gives CASSIGYTEAFF.

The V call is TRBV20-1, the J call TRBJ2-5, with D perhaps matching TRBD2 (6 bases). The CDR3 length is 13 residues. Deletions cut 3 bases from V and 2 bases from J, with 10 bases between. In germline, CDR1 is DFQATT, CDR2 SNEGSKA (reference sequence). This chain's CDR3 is CSASNSGQETQYF. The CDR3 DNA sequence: TGCAGTGCTAGTAATAGCGGACAAGAGACCCAGTACTTC.

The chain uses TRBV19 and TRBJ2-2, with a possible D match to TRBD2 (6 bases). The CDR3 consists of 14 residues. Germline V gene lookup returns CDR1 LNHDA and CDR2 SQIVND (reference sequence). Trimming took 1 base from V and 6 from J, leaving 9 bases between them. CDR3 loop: CASSIAGVPGELFF. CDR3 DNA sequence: TGTGCCAGTAGTATAGCGGGAGTTCCCGGGGAGCTGTTTTTT.

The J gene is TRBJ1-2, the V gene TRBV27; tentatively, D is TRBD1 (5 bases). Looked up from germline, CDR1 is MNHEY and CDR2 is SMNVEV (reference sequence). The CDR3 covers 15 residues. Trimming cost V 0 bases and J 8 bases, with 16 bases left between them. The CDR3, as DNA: TGTGCCAGCAGTTTATCGGGAGACAGACTCTGGGGCTACACCTTC. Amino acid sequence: CASSLSGDRLWGYTF.

The chain's CDR3 is CASSQGGDSTDTQYF. For the CDR3, the DNA is TGCGCCAGCAGCCAAGGTGGGGACAGCACAGATACGCAGTATTTT. The rearrangement uses TRBV4-1 and TRBJ2-3; D may match TRBD1 or TRBD2 (5 bases each). The CDR3 covers 15 residues. The V and J ends lost 1 base and 0 bases respectively, with 8 bases between them. Germline V lookup: CDR1 MGHRA, CDR2 YSYEKL.